Listed here is a single T cell receptor (beta chain). Its antigen is currently unknown. Using immunoSEQ multiplex PCR, the repertoire was profiled, and TCRdb retains in-frame clones only, with some absent. The profile covers 110,000 or so clones, with under 90% appearing a single time and roughly 0.62% taken by the ten largest. Per the germline V gene, CDR1 is SGHRS and CDR2 is YFSETQ. The trim removed 7 bases at V and 0 bases at J, leaving 9 bases unmatched. The CDR3 loop spans 16 amino acids. This entry is derived from a study of a mutant IDH1 vaccine in newly diagnosed glioma. Study as a whole: Treated individuals were approximately 62% male and roughly 40% female, averaging roughly 44 years of age. Prior therapy was radiotherapy, temozolomide, or both; most received both.

Study-wide points: Vaccine-induced immune responses occurred in 90% to 95% of patients.

The sample's time point: week 11, during vaccination. What each vaccine dose contained was 300 ug of mutant IDH1 20-mer peptide, accompanied by topical imiquimod. Sequenced material: PBMCs, taken from a glioma patient whose treatment included an IDH1 peptide vaccine. This sequence joins TRBV5-1 and TRBJ2-3, with 9 bases identical to TRBD2. The TCR comes from a woman aged 45-60 years with glioma. The DNA for the CDR3 is TGCGCCAGCGCCCAAGTTGGACTAGCGAGCACAGATACGCAGTATTTT. This encodes CASAQVGLASTDTQYF. The full variable domain, rest sourced from reference TRBV5-1 and TRBJ2-3, is KAGVTQTPRYLIKTRGQQVTLSCSPISGHRSVSWYQQTPGQGLQFLFEYFSETQRNKGNFPGRFSGRQFSNSRSEMNVSTLELGDSALYLCASAQVGLASTDTQYFGPGTRLTVL.